The source of this TCR beta chain is a study of blood T cell repertoires in COVID-19. In the study overall: Spain, Italy and the United States supplied samples that represented acute and convalescent COVID-19. The cDNA or gDNA used as material had been derived from T cells, B-cell-depleted T cells, or PBMCs.

In the study's own analysis: Amplified reference gene primers provided the basis for estimating nucleated cell counts. Method: immunoSEQ multiplex PCR; TCRdb's copy keeps in-frame clones and lacks some. D and trimming come from the DNA, and the V and J calls and clone size come from that table. The sample carries tens of thousands of clones, 80% to 90% recorded once. With V trimmed by 5 bases and J by 4 bases, 5 bases remained unmatched. The CDR3 runs to 13 residues. The germline gives CDR1 SGHNT, CDR2 YYREEE (reference sequence). The sequence was obtained from a man in his fifties or sixties with active COVID-19. V gene TRBV5-4 combines with J gene TRBJ2-7; 8 nucleotides line up with TRBD2. Sequencing was carried out using peripheral blood. The chain's CDR3 is CASRPGTSYEQYF. Written as DNA, the CDR3 is TGTGCCAGCAGGCCCGGGACTAGTTACGAGCAGTACTTC.